This T cell receptor beta chain is from a study of shared clonotypes between healthy human individuals. Germline V gene sequence: CDR1 SEHNR, CDR2 FQNEAQ (reference sequence). This CDR3 spans 15 amino acids. Trimming took 5 bases from V and 2 from J; bases not matched to a gene: 7. Clones were read by immunoSEQ multiplex PCR, and TCRdb kept only the in-frame ones, dropping some. The repertoire has around 2.1 million clones, about 92% of them found once; the top ten carry about 1.8%. Naivety among CD8 cells was defined by CD45RO negativity and positive CCR7 selection, thereby excluding terminally differentiated effector memory CD45RA+ cells.

The sample was naive CD8+ T cells from PBMCs. The receptor's source is a young man in good health. Some clones in this sample may be carry-over from other donors' samples. This chain links TRBV7-9 with TRBJ2-7; TRBD2 matches 9 bases. The CDR3 protein is CASSPVVAGAYEQYF. Written as DNA, the CDR3 is TGTGCCAGCAGCCCCGTTGTAGCGGGAGCCTACGAGCAGTACTTC.